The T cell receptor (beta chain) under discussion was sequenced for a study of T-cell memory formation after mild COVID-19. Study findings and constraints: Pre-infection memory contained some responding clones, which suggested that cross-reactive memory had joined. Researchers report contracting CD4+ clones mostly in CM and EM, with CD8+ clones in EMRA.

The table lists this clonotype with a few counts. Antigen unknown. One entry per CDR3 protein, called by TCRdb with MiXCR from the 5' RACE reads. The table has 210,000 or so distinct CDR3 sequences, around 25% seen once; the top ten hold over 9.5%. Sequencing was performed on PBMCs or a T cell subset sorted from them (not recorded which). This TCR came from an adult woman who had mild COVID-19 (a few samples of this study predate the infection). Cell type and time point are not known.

CDR3 sequence reads: CASSYSASRETQYF. The CDR3 nucleotides are TGTGCCAGCAGTTACTCCGCTAGTAGGGAGACCCAGTACTTC. The chain is built from TRBV6-2 or TRBV6-3 and TRBJ2-5; D is uncertain. Trimming pared 0 bases from V and 5 bases from J, leaving 10 bases between. Germline CDR1 MNHEY, CDR2 SVGEGT. The CDR3 loop spans 14 amino acids.